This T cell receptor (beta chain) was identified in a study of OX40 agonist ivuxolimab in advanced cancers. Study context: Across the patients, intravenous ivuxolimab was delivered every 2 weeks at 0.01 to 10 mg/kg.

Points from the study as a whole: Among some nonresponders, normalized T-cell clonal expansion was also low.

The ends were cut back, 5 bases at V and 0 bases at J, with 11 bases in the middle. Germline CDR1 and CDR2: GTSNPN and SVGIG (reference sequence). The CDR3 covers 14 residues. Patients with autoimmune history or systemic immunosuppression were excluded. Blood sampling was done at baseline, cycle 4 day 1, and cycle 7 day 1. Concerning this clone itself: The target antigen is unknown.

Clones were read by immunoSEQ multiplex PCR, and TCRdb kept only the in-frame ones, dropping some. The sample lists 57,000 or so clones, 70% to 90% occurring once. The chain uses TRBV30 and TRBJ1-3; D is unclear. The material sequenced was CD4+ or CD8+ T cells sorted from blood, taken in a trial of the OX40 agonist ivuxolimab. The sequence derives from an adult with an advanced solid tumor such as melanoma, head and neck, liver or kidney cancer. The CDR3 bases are TGTGCCTGGGGCGGACGGATCTCTGGAAACACCATATATTTT. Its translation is CAWGGRISGNTIYF. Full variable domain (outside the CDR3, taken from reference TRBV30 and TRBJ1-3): SQTIHQWPATLVQPVGSPLSLECTVEGTSNPNLYWYRQAAGRGLQLLFYSVGIGQISSEVPQNLSASRPQDRQFILSSKKLLLSDSGFYLCAWGGRISGNTIYFGEGSWLTVV.